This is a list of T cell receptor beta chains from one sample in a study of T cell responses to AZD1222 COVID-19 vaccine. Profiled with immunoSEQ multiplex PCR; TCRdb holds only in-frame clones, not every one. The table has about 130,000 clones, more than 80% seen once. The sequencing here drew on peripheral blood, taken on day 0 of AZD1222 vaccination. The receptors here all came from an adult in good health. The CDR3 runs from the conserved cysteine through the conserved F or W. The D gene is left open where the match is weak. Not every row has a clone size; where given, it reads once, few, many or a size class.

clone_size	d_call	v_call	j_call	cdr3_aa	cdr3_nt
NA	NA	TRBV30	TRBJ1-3	CAWKKGAGNTIYF	TGTGCCTGGAAAAAGGGGGCTGGAAACACCATATATTTT
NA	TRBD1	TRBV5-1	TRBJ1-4	CASSKGQGNEKLFF	TGCGCCAGCAGCAAAGGACAGGGTAATGAAAAACTGTTTTTT
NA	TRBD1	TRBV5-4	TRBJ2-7	CASSWARDRGVQSSYEQYF	TGTGCCAGCAGCTGGGCTCGGGACAGGGGGGTCCAGAGCTCCTACGAGCAGTACTTC
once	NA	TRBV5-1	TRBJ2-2	CASSWGSRAETGELFF	TGCGCCAGCAGCTGGGGGTCGAGGGCTGAAACCGGGGAGCTGTTTTTT
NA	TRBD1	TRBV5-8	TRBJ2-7	CASSLMDRGTYEQYF	TGTGCCAGCAGCTTGATGGACAGGGGGACTTACGAGCAGTACTTC
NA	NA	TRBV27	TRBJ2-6	CASSLSVPGFSGANVLTF	TGTGCCAGCAGTTTATCCGTTCCGGGTTTCTCTGGGGCCAACGTCCTGACTTTC
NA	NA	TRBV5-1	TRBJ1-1	CASSLVSGREAFF	TGCGCCAGCAGCTTGGTATCTGGCAGGGAAGCTTTCTTT
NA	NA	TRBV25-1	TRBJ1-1	CASWDGGAMNTEAFF	TGTGCCAGCTGGGACGGGGGGGCGATGAACACTGAAGCTTTCTTT
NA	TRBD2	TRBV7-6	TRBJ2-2	CASSFVGLRLAGGRPNTGELFF	TGTGCCAGCAGCTTTGTTGGATTACGCCTAGCGGGAGGCAGACCGAACACCGGGGAGCTGTTTTTT
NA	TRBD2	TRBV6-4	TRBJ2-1	CASSNGTSGYNEQFF	TGTGCCAGCAGTAACGGGACTAGCGGGTACAATGAGCAGTTCTTC
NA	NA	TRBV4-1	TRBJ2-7	CASSHVGWYEQYF	TGCGCCAGCAGCCATGTAGGGTGGTACGAGCAGTACTTC
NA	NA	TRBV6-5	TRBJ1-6	CASSYTGLGGHSPLHF	TGTGCCAGCAGTTACACGGGGCTGGGGGGGCATTCACCCCTCCACTTT
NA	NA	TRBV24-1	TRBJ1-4	CATSDQVGILNEKLFF	TGTGCCACCAGTGACCAGGTGGGGATCCTGAATGAAAAACTGTTTTTT
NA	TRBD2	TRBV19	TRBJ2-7	CASSIDSRGGTETYEQYF	TGTGCCAGTAGTATAGATTCCCGCGGGGGGACGGAGACCTACGAGCAGTACTTC
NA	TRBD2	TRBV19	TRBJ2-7	CASAPRGTSGSGVAYEQYF	TGTGCCAGTGCGCCCCGCGGGACTAGCGGGAGCGGGGTCGCCTACGAGCAGTACTTC
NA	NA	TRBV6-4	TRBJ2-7	CASSEGAPTEQYF	TGTGCCAGCAGTGAGGGAGCGCCTACTGAGCAGTACTTC
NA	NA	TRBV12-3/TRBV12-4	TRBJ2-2	CASSPGPGELFF	TGTGCCAGCAGCCCGGGGCCCGGGGAGCTGTTTTTT
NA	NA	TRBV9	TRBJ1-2	CASSVVGGIGYGYTF	TGTGCCAGCAGCGTGGTTGGAGGGATTGGGTATGGCTACACCTTC
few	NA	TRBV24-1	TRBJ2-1	CATSGSGEVNEQFF	TGTGCCACCAGTGGATCCGGGGAGGTGAATGAGCAGTTCTTC
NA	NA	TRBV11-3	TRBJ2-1	CASSLQGWNEQFF	TGTGCCAGCAGCTTACAGGGATGGAATGAGCAGTTCTTC
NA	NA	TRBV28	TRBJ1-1	CASSSLENTEAFF	TGTGCCAGCAGTTCTTTAGAGAACACTGAAGCTTTCTTT
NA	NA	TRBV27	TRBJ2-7	CASSLSAASYEQYF	TGTGCCAGCAGTTTATCGGCGGCTTCCTACGAGCAGTACTTC
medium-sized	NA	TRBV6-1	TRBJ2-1	CASSEVVDYNEQFF	TGTGCCAGCAGTGAAGTGGTAGATTACAATGAGCAGTTCTTC
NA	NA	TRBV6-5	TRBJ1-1	CAPGELTTMNTEAFF	TGTGCTCCGGGGGAGCTTACGACTATGAACACTGAAGCTTTCTTT